This T cell receptor (beta chain) was captured by sequencing in a study of T-cell reconstitution after alpha-beta-depleted transplantation in children. During its preparation, the TCRbeta library received unique molecular identifiers. TCRdb recomputed calls from the PCR reads with MiXCR, one row per CDR3 protein. The sample yields hundreds of thousands of distinct CDR3 sequences, approximately 15% seen once. This clonotype was found a few times. Its antigen remains unidentified. Study-level results: Fresh T-cell production supplied most of the T-cell counts and diversity seen one year after transplant. Surviving recipient T cells and thymic progenitors produced the high day-60 TCRbeta diversity seen in some patients. Reported findings indicate that, about two months after transplant, alpha-beta T cells came from several hundred expanded clones, which were derived from non-depleted graft cells.

The CDR3 spans 16 residues. Between the trimmed V and J ends, which lost 2 bases and 4 bases, there was a span of 17 bases. CDR1 KGHSH and CDR2 LQKENI come from the germline V gene. V is TRBV18 and J is TRBJ2-5; maybe TRBD2 (5 bases). The sequences come from PBMCs, mostly from graft donor cells, collected 360 days after TCRalphabeta/CD19-depleted stem cell transplant. This clonotype was sampled from a male patient under 10 years old who had a stem cell transplant for acute lymphoblastic leukemia, so the T cells may come from the graft donor. CDR3 residues: CASSPFKGEGGETQYF. CDR3 DNA sequence: TGTGCCAGCTCACCATTCAAAGGAGAAGGAGGAGAGACCCAGTACTTC.